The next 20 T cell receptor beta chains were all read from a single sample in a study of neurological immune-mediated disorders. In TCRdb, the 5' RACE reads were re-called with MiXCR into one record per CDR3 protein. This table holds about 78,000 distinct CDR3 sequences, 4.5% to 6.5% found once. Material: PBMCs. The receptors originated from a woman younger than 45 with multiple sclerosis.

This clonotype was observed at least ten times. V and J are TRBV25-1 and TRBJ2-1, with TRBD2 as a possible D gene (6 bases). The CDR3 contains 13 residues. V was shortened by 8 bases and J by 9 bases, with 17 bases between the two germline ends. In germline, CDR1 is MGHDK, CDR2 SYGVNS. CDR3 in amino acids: CASSWRAEGEQFF. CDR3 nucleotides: TGTGCCAGCTCCTGGAGGGCTGAGGGTGAGCAGTTCTTC.

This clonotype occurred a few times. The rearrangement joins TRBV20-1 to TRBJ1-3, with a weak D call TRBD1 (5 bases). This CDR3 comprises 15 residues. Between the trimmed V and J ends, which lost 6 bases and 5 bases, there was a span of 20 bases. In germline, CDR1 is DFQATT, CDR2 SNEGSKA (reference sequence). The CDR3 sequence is CSASGGTEARNTIYF. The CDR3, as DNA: TGCAGTGCATCCGGGGGTACGGAAGCCCGAAACACCATATATTTT.

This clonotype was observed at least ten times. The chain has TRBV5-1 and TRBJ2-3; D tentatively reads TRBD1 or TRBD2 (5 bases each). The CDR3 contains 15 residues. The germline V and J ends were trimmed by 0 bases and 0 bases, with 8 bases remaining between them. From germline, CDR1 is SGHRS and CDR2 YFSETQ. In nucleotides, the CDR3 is TGCGCCAGCAGCTTGGCCGGGGCAAGCACAGATACGCAGTATTTT. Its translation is CASSLAGASTDTQYF.

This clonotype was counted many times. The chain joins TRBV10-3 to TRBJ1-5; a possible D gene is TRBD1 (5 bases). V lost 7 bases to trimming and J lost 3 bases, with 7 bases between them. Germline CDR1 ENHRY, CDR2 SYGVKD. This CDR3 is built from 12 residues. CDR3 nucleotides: TGTGCCATCAAAGGGGCCAATCAGCCCCAGCATTTT. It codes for CAIKGANQPQHF.

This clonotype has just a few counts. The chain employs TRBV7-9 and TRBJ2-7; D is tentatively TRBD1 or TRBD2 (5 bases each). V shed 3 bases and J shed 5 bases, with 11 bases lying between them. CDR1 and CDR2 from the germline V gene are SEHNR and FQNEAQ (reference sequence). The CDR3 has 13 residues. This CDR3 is CASSFGGADEQYF. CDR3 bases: TGTGCCAGCAGCTTTGGGGGTGCCGACGAGCAGTACTTC.

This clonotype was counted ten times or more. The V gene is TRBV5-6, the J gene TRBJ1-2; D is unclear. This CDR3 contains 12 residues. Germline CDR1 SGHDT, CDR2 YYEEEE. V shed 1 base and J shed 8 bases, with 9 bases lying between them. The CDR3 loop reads CASSLWASGYTF. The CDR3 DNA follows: TGTGCCAGCAGCTTGTGGGCCAGCGGCTACACCTTC.

The CDR3 sequence is CASGTSATDTQYF. CDR3 DNA: TGTGCCAGCGGGACTAGCGCCACAGATACGCAGTATTTT. V is TRBV28 and J is TRBJ2-3, with 10 bases that match TRBD2. The CDR3 is 13 residues long. Looked up from germline, CDR1 is MDHEN and CDR2 is SYDVKM. After removal of 8 bases from V and 2 bases from J, the junction contained 1 base not matched to a gene.

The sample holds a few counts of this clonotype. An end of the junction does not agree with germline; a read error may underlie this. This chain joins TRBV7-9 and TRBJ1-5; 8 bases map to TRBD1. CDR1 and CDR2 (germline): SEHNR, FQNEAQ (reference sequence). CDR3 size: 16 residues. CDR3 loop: CASSLGKQGANQTQNF. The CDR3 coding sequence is TGTGCCAGCAGCTTAGGAAAGCAGGGGGCCAATCAGACCCAGAATTTT.

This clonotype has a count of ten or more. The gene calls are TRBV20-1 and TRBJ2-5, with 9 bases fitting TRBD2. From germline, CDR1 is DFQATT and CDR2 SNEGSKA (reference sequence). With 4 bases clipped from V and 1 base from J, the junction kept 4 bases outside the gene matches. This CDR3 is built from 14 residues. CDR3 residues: CSATPGLAQETQYF. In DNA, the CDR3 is TGCAGTGCTACACCGGGACTAGCCCAAGAGACCCAGTACTTC.

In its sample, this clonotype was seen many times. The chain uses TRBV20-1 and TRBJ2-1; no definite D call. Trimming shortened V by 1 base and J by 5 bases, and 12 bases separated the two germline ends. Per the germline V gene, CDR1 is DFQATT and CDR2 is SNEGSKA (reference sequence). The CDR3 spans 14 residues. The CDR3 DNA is TGCAGTGCTAGAGGAAGAGCGAGGAACAATGAGCAGTTCTTC. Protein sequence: CSARGRARNNEQFF.

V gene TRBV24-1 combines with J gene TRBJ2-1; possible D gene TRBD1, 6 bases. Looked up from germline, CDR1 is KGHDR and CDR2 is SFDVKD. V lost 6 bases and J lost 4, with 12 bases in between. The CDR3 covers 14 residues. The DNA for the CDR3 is TGTGCCACCAGTAACACAGGGCGATACAATGAGCAGTTCTTC. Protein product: CATSNTGRYNEQFF.

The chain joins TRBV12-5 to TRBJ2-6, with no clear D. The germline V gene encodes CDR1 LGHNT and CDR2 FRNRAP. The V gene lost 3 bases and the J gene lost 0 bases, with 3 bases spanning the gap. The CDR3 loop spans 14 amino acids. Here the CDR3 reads CASGLDSGANVLTF. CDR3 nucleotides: TGTGCTAGTGGTTTAGACTCTGGGGCCAACGTCCTGACTTTC.

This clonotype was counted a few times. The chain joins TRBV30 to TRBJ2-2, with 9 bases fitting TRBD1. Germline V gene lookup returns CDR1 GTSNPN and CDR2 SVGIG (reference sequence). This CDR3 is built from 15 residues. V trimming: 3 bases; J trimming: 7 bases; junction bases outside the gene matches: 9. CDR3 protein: CAWRGNRGLGGELFF. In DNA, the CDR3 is TGTGCCTGGAGGGGTAACAGGGGGCTAGGCGGGGAGCTGTTTTTT. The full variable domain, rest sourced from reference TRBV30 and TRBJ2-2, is SQTIHQWPATLVQPVGSPLSLECTVEGTSNPNLYWYRQAAGRGLQLLFYSVGIGQISSEVPQNLSASRPQDRQFILSSKKLLLSDSGFYLCAWRGNRGLGGELFFGEGSRLTVL.

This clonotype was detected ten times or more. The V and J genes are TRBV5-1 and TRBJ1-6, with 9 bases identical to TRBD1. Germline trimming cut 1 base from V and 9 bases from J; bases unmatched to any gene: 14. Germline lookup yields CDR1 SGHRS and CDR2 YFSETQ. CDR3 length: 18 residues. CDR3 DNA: TGCGCCAGCAGCTTGCCGACGAGATCCGGGACAGGGCCTTCACCCCTCCACTTT. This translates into CASSLPTRSGTGPSPLHF.

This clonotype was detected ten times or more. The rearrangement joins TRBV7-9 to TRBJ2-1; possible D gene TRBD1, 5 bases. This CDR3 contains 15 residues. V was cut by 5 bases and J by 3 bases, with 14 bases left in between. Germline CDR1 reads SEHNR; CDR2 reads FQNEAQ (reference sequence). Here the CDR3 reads CASSAKRQIYNEQFF. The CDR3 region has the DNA TGTGCCAGCAGCGCCAAACGACAGATCTACAATGAGCAGTTCTTC.

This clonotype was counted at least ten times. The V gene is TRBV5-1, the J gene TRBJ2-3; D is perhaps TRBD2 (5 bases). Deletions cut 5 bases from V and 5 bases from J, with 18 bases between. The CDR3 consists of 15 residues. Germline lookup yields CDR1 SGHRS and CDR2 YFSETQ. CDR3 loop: CASSSDPGREDTQYF. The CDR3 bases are TGCGCCAGCAGTTCCGATCCGGGTCGGGAAGATACGCAGTATTTT.

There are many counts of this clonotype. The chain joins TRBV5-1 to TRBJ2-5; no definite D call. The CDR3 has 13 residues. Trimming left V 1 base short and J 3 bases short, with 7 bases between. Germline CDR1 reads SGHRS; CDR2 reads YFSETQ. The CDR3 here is CASSLNREETQYF. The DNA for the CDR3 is TGCGCCAGCAGCTTGAATAGGGAAGAGACCCAGTACTTC.

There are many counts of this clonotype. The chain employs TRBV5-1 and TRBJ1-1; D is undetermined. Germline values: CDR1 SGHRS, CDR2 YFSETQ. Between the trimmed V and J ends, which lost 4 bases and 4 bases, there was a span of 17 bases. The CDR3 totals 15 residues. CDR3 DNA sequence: TGCGCCAGCAGCCTCCGTACAACAGAGATCACTGAAGCTTTCTTT. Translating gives CASSLRTTEITEAFF.

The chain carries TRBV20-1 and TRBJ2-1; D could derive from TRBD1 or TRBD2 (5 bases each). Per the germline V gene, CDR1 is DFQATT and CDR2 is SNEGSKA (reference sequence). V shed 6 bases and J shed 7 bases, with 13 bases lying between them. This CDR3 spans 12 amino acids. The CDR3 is CSAGVRGNEQFF. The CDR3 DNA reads TGCAGTGCGGGGGTGCGTGGGAATGAGCAGTTCTTC.

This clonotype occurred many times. As DNA, the CDR3 is TGCGCCAGCAGCTCGAGCGGGGAAGAGACCCAGTACTTC. Its protein is CASSSSGEETQYF. The rearrangement joins TRBV5-1 to TRBJ2-5; TRBD2 agrees at 7 bases. Germline lookup yields CDR1 SGHRS and CDR2 YFSETQ. V lost 3 bases, J lost 3 bases, and 2 bases stayed unmatched. This CDR3 spans 13 amino acids. Full variable domain (missing parts from reference TRBV5-1 and TRBJ2-5): KAGVTQTPRYLIKTRGQQVTLSCSPISGHRSVSWYQQTPGQGLQFLFEYFSETQRNKGNFPGRFSGRQFSNSRSEMNVSTLELGDSALYLCASSSSGEETQYFGPGTRLLVL.